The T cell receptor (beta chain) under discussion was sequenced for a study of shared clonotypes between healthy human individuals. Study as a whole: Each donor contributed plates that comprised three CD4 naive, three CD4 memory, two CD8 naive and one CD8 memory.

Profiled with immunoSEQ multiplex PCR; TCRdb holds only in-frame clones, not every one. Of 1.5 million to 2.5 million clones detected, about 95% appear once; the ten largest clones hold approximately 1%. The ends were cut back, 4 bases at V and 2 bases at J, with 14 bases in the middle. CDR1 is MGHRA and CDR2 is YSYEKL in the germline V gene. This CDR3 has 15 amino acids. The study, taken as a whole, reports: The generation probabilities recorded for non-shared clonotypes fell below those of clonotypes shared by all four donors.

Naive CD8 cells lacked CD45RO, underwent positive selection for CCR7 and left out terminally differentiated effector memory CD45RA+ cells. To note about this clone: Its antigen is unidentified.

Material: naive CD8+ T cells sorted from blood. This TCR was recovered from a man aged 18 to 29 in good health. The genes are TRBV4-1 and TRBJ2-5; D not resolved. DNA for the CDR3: TGCGCCAGCAGCCTCCACACTCAGGCGCAAGAGACCCAGTACTTC. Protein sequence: CASSLHTQAQETQYF.